These 5 T cell receptor beta chains originate from one sample sequenced in a study of post-analysis software for immune sequencing data. These receptors are not linked to any known antigen. Study-wide findings and caveats: About five TRBV segments occurring more often in patients than controls included TRBV5-6, TRBV5-1 and TRBV20-1.

Every TCR beta cDNA library bore unique molecular identifiers. TCRdb redid the calling of the PCR reads with MiXCR, one entry per CDR3 protein. The data contain some 500,000 distinct CDR3 sequences, roughly 46% of them singletons. The specimen was blood. The source is a girl aged 10-17 years with multiple sclerosis.

V gene TRBV7-3 combines with J gene TRBJ2-1; D gene ambiguous. Trimming took off 2 bases at V and 5 bases at J, with 13 bases between the two ends. The germline CDR1 and CDR2 sequences are SGHTA and FQGTGA. There are 15 residues in the CDR3. For the CDR3, the DNA is TGTGCCAGCAGCTTAGTCGGCGGATCAGACAATGAGCAGTTCTTC. It translates to CASSLVGGSDNEQFF.

The rearrangement uses TRBV27 and TRBJ2-5, with 9 positions matching TRBD2. The DNA end is a closer match to TRBJ2-7, so the J assignment may be wrong. Germline V gene sequence: CDR1 MNHEY, CDR2 SMNVEV (reference sequence). The CDR3 loop spans 14 amino acids. The chain's CDR3 is CASNAQAGGFEQYF. Here the CDR3 DNA reads TGTGCCAGCAATGCCCAAGCGGGAGGATTCGAGCAGTACTTC.

This clonotype came up a few times. The chain couples TRBV28 to TRBJ2-3, with 7 bases fitting TRBD1. Germline loops: CDR1 MDHEN, CDR2 SYDVKM. The V and J ends lost 6 bases and 0 bases, in that order; junction bases with no gene match: 6. This CDR3 has 15 amino acids. In DNA form, the CDR3 reads TGTGCCAGCAGGGGGACAGCCACTAGCACAGATACGCAGTATTTT. Encoded protein: CASRGTATSTDTQYF.

This rearrangement joins TRBV4-3 to TRBJ2-1; TRBD2 matches 8 bases. Germline V gene sequence: CDR1 LGHNA, CDR2 YSLEER. Trimming at V came to 3 bases and at J to 6 bases, leaving 1 base not matched to a gene. The CDR3 consists of 13 residues. For the CDR3, the DNA is TGCGCCAGCAGCCAGCTAGCGGGCAATGAGCAGTTCTTC. As protein: CASSQLAGNEQFF.

The J gene is TRBJ2-1, the V gene TRBV2; TRBD2 aligns across 9 bases. V lost 4 bases, J lost 10 bases, and 14 bases stayed unmatched. The CDR3 contains 16 residues. From germline, CDR1 is SNHLY and CDR2 FYNNEI. CDR3 region: CASSGVGPAGGGEQFF. The CDR3 DNA reads TGTGCCAGCAGTGGAGTTGGGCCAGCGGGAGGAGGAGAGCAGTTCTTC.